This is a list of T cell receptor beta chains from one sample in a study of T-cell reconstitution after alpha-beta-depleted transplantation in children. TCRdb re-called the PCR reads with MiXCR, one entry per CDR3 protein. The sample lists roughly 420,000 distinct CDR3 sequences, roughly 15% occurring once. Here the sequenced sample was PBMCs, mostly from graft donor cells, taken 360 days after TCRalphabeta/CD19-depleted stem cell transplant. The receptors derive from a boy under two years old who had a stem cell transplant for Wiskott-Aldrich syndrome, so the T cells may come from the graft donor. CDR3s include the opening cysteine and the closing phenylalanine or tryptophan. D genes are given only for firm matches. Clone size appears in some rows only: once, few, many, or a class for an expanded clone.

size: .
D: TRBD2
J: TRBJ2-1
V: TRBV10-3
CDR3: CAISGFPTSGGYNEQFF
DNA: TGTGCCATCAGTGGTTTTCCTACTAGCGGGGGCTACAATGAGCAGTTCTTC

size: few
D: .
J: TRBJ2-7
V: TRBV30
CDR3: CAWSPRRGRVSYEQYF
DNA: TGTGCCTGGAGTCCCCGCCGTGGCAGAGTTTCCTACGAGCAGTACTTC

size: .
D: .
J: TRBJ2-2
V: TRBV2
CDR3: CASKSLRTTGELFF
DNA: TGTGCCAGCAAATCTCTCCGAACTACCGGGGAGCTGTTTTTT

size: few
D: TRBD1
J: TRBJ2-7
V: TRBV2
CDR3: CASSIDRGYTYEQYF
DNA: TGTGCCAGCAGCATCGACAGGGGGTATACCTACGAGCAGTACTTC

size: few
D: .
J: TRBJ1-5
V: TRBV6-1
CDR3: CASSGWQPQHF
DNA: TGTGCCAGCTCCGGTTGGCAGCCCCAGCATTTT

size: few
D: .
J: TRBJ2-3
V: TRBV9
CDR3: CASSVGLRSGGTDTQYF
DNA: TGTGCCAGCAGCGTAGGATTGAGGTCAGGGGGCACAGATACGCAGTATTTT

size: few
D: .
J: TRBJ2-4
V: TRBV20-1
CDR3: CSAVEGYKGNIQYF
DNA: TGCAGTGCGGTAGAGGGATATAAAGGAAACATTCAGTACTTC

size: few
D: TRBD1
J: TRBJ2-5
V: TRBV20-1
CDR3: CSAGDRGQETQYF
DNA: TGCAGTGCCGGGGACAGGGGGCAAGAGACCCAGTACTTC

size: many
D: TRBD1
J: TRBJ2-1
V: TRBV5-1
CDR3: CASSLAQGNEQFF
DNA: TGCGCCAGCAGCTTGGCACAGGGGAATGAGCAGTTCTTC

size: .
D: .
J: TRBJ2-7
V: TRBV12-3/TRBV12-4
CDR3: CASSRVHLYEQYF
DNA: TGTGCCAGCAGCCGGGTCCATCTTTACGAGCAGTACTTC

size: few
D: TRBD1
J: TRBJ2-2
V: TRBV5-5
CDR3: CASSRTGVKNTGELFF
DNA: TGTGCCAGCAGCAGGACAGGGGTCAAGAACACCGGGGAGCTGTTTTTT

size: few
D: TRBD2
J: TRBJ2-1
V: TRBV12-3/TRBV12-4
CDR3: CASTPGGGVSYNEQFF
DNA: TGTGCCAGCACCCCGGGCGGGGGGGTCTCCTACAATGAGCAGTTCTTC

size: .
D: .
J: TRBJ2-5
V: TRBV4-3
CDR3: CASSQGTGRRETQYF
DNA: TGCGCCAGCAGCCAAGGAACAGGTCGGAGAGAGACCCAGTACTTC

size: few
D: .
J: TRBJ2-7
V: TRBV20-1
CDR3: CSASPGSSYEQYF
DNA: TGCAGTGCTAGTCCCGGCAGCTCCTACGAGCAGTACTTC

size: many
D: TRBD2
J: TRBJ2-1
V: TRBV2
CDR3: CASRGEGFLAEQFF
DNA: TGTGCCAGCAGGGGGGAGGGGTTTTTGGCTGAGCAGTTCTTC

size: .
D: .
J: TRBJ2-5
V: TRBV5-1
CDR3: CASSYAQKKETQYF
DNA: TGCGCCAGCTCCTACGCCCAGAAAAAAGAGACCCAGTACTTC

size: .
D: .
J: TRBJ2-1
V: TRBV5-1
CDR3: CASSLSTASSYNEQFF
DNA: TGCGCCAGCAGCTTGTCGACAGCCAGCTCCTACAATGAGCAGTTCTTC

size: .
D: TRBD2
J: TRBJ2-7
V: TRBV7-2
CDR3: CASSLRGGIGEQYF
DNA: TGTGCCAGCAGCCTTCGGGGGGGCATCGGCGAGCAGTACTTC

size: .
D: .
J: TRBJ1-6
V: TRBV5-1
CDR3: CASRRTLKGSPLHF
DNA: TGCGCCAGCCGGCGGACCCTGAAGGGTTCACCCCTCCACTTT

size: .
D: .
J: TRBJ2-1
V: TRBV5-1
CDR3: CASQTGLSSYNEQFF
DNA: TGCGCCAGCCAGACGGGACTTAGCTCCTACAATGAGCAGTTCTTC

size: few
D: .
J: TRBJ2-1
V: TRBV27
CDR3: CASSLSPRGNEQFF
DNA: TGTGCCAGCAGTTTGAGTCCCCGCGGCAATGAGCAGTTCTTC

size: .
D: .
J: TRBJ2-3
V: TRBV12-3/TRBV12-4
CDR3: CASSPGTFSTDTQYF
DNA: TGTGCCAGCAGTCCAGGGACGTTCTCCACAGATACGCAGTATTTT

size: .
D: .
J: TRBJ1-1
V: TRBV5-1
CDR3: CASRASGQSTEAFF
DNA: TGCGCCAGCAGGGCCTCCGGTCAGAGCACTGAAGCTTTCTTT

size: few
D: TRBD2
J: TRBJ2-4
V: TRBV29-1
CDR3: CSVGGLAGGGDIQYF
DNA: TGCAGCGTTGGAGGACTAGCGGGGGGCGGAGACATTCAGTACTTC

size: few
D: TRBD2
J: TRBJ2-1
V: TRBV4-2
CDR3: CASSQEASGVYNEQFF
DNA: TGTGCCAGCAGCCAAGAGGCTAGCGGGGTCTACAATGAGCAGTTCTTC

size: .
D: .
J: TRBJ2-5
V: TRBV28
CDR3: CASSFELPRGREETQYF
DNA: TGTGCCAGCAGTTTCGAACTTCCCAGGGGGAGGGAGGAGACCCAGTACTTC

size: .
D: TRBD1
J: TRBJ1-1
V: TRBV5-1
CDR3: CASSYRGGSIFITEAFF
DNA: TGCGCCAGCAGCTACAGGGGGGGGTCAATCTTTATAACTGAAGCTTTCTTT

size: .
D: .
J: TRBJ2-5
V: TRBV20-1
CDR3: CSAREGGIRETQYF
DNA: TGCAGTGCTAGAGAAGGAGGGATTCGCGAGACCCAGTACTTC

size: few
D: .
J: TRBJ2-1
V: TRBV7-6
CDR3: CASSLTRGGLVDEQFF
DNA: TGTGCCAGCAGCTTAACTAGGGGGGGGCTTGTCGATGAGCAGTTCTTC

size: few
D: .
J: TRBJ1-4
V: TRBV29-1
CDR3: CSVNFVEKLFF
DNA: TGCAGCGTTAACTTCGTCGAAAAACTGTTTTTT

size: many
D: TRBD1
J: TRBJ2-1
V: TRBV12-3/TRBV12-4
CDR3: CASSLPRDRDEQFF
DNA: TGTGCCAGCAGTTTACCCCGGGACAGGGATGAGCAGTTCTTC

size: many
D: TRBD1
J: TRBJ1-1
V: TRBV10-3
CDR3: CAIARQGAGTEAFF
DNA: TGTGCCATCGCCAGACAGGGGGCAGGCACTGAAGCTTTCTTT

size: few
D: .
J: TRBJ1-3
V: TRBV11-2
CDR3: CASSLMGNSGNTIYF
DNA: TGTGCCAGCAGCTTAATGGGGAACTCTGGAAACACCATATATTTT

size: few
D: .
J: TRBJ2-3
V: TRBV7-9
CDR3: CASSLDFTRTDTQYF
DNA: TGTGCCAGCAGCTTAGATTTTACACGCACAGATACGCAGTATTTT

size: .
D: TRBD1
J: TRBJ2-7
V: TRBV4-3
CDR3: CASSQGLPGQGSYEQYF
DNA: TGCGCCAGCAGCCAAGGCCTACCGGGACAGGGTTCCTACGAGCAGTACTTC

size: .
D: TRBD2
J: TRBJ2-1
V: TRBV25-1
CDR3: CASQSAGGPYNEQFF
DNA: TGTGCCAGTCAGTCGGCGGGAGGACCGTACAATGAGCAGTTCTTC

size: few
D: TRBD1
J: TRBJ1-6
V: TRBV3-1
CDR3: CASSPPTGASPLHF
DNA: TGTGCCAGCAGTCCGCCGACAGGGGCTTCACCCCTCCACTTT

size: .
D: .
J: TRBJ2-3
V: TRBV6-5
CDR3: CASSYSRWDTQYF
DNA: TGTGCCAGCAGTTACTCGAGGTGGGATACGCAGTATTTT

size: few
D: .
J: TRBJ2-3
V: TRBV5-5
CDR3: CASSFSGTLTDTQYF
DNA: TGTGCCAGCAGCTTTTCGGGGACCCTCACAGATACGCAGTATTTT

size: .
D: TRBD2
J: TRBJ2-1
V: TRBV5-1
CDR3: CASQRTSLHNEQFF
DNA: TGCGCCAGCCAACGGACTAGCCTCCACAATGAGCAGTTCTTC

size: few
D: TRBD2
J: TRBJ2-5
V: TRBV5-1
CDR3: CASSLGLAEGTQYF
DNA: TGCGCCAGCAGCTTGGGACTAGCGGAGGGGACCCAGTACTTC

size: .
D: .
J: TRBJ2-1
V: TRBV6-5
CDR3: CASSYEGTSLYNEQFF
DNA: TGTGCCAGCAGTTACGAAGGGACGTCCTTGTACAATGAGCAGTTCTTC

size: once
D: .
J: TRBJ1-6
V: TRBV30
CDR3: CAWSVSTYNSPLHF
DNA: TGTGCCTGGAGTGTATCAACCTATAATTCACCCCTCCACTTT

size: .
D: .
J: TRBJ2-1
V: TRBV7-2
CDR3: CASSFASAVYLSSYNEQFF
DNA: TGTGCCAGCAGCTTTGCCTCAGCGGTATACCTTAGCTCCTACAATGAGCAGTTCTTC

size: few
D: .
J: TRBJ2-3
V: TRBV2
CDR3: CASRPDSDTQYF
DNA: TGTGCCAGCAGACCAGATTCAGATACGCAGTATTTT

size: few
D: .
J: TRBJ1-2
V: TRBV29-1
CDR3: CSVEDRAGIGYTF
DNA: TGCAGCGTTGAAGATCGGGCTGGGATCGGCTACACCTTC

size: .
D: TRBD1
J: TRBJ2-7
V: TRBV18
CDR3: CASSPLGQSSYEQYF
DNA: TGTGCCAGCTCACCCCTGGGACAGAGCTCCTACGAGCAGTACTTC

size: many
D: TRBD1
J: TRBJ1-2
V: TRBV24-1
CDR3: CATRDRVSGYTF
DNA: TGTGCCACCCGGGACAGGGTGTCGGGCTACACCTTC

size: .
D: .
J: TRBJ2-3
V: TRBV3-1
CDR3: CASSQLRDTQYF
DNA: TGTGCCAGCAGCCAACTACGGGATACGCAGTATTTT